The rows below give T cell receptor beta chains drawn from one sample of a study of human T cells and chemical hapten exposure. MiXCR, applied by TCRdb to the RACE reads, yields one record per CDR3 protein. The profile shows some 90,000 distinct CDR3 sequences, roughly a tenth of them singletons. This specimen was whole blood, taken in connection with sensitization to the hapten diphenylcyclopropenone (DPC). The receptors originated from a woman under 40 with alopecia areata. Some clones in this sample may be carry-over from other donors' samples. Both conserved end residues are part of each CDR3. Each record gives: clone size, D gene, V gene, J gene, CDR3 protein, CDR3 DNA. D genes are given only for firm matches. Some rows have no size entry. The others give once, few or many, or a class for an expanded clone.

clone size: NA
D gene: TRBD2
V gene: TRBV20-1
J gene: TRBJ2-5
CDR3 protein: CSATFPASGQETQYF
CDR3 DNA: TGCAGTGCTACATTTCCTGCTAGCGGACAAGAGACCCAGTACTTC

clone size: NA
D gene: TRBD1
V gene: TRBV7-8
J gene: TRBJ1-2
CDR3 protein: CASSLYGQGVLSGYGYTF
CDR3 DNA: TGTGCCAGCAGCTTATATGGACAGGGGGTCCTCTCTGGCTATGGCTACACCTTC

clone size: many
D gene: NA
V gene: TRBV5-8
J gene: TRBJ1-1
CDR3 protein: CASSLPSDSSEAFF
CDR3 DNA: TGTGCCAGCAGCCTTCCTTCGGACAGTTCTGAAGCTTTCTTT

clone size: many
D gene: NA
V gene: TRBV3-1
J gene: TRBJ1-2
CDR3 protein: CASSQGNSGYTF
CDR3 DNA: TGTGCCAGCAGCCAGGGTAACAGTGGCTACACCTTC

clone size: many
D gene: TRBD1
V gene: TRBV5-6
J gene: TRBJ1-3
CDR3 protein: CASSLVGTGTAGNTIYF
CDR3 DNA: TGTGCCAGCAGCTTGGTCGGGACAGGGACTGCTGGAAACACCATATATTTT

clone size: many
D gene: NA
V gene: TRBV2
J gene: TRBJ1-4
CDR3 protein: CASSVDRGSNEKLFF
CDR3 DNA: TGTGCCAGCAGTGTTGACCGGGGATCTAATGAAAAACTGTTTTTT

clone size: few
D gene: NA
V gene: TRBV12-3/TRBV12-4
J gene: TRBJ1-5
CDR3 protein: CASSFYSNQPQHF
CDR3 DNA: TGTGCCAGCAGTTTCTATAGCAATCAGCCCCAGCATTTT

clone size: NA
D gene: NA
V gene: TRBV3-1
J gene: TRBJ2-1
CDR3 protein: CASSRISNNEQFF
CDR3 DNA: TGTGCCAGCAGCCGAATATCGAACAATGAGCAGTTCTTC

clone size: few
D gene: NA
V gene: TRBV4-2
J gene: TRBJ1-2
CDR3 protein: CASSQDLPGFNYGYTF
CDR3 DNA: TGTGCCAGCAGCCAAGATCTCCCAGGGTTTAACTATGGCTACACCTTC

clone size: NA
D gene: TRBD1
V gene: TRBV18
J gene: TRBJ2-1
CDR3 protein: CASSDRRQGSSYKEQFF
CDR3 DNA: TGTGCCAGCTCAGACCGCAGACAGGGGAGCTCCTACAAAGAGCAGTTCTTC

clone size: many
D gene: TRBD1
V gene: TRBV2
J gene: TRBJ2-4
CDR3 protein: CASKPQGAANIQYF
CDR3 DNA: TGTGCCAGCAAACCACAGGGGGCGGCGAACATTCAGTACTTC

clone size: many
D gene: TRBD1
V gene: TRBV6-6
J gene: TRBJ1-1
CDR3 protein: CASSPDRGFFF
CDR3 DNA: TGTGCCAGCAGTCCGGACAGGGGTTTTTTCTTT

clone size: many
D gene: TRBD2
V gene: TRBV3-1
J gene: TRBJ2-1
CDR3 protein: CASSQDLGAGGLRQFF
CDR3 DNA: TGTGCCAGCAGCCAAGATCTTGGAGCGGGAGGGCTACGGCAGTTCTTC

clone size: many
D gene: NA
V gene: TRBV12-3/TRBV12-4
J gene: TRBJ1-3
CDR3 protein: CASSLARGGSGNTIYF
CDR3 DNA: TGTGCCAGCAGTTTAGCGCGGGGGGGCTCTGGAAACACCATATATTTT

clone size: many
D gene: TRBD1
V gene: TRBV7-9
J gene: TRBJ2-7
CDR3 protein: CASSQGGQGSYEQYF
CDR3 DNA: TGTGCCAGCAGTCAGGGGGGACAGGGGTCCTACGAGCAGTACTTC

clone size: few
D gene: TRBD1
V gene: TRBV12-3/TRBV12-4
J gene: TRBJ2-2
CDR3 protein: CASSGTGGTGELFF
CDR3 DNA: TGTGCCAGCAGTGGGACAGGGGGAACCGGGGAGCTGTTTTTT

clone size: few
D gene: TRBD2
V gene: TRBV5-5
J gene: TRBJ2-5
CDR3 protein: CASSLLPSGGQETQYF
CDR3 DNA: TGTGCCAGCAGCTTGCTTCCTAGCGGGGGCCAAGAGACCCAGTACTTC

clone size: many
D gene: TRBD2
V gene: TRBV20-1
J gene: TRBJ2-5
CDR3 protein: CSARDPTSGGETQYF
CDR3 DNA: TGCAGTGCTAGAGATCCGACTAGCGGAGGGGAGACCCAGTACTTC

clone size: many
D gene: TRBD1
V gene: TRBV28
J gene: TRBJ2-7
CDR3 protein: CASSSQGAVQYF
CDR3 DNA: TGTGCCAGCAGTTCACAGGGGGCCGTGCAGTACTTC

clone size: NA
D gene: NA
V gene: TRBV29-1
J gene: TRBJ1-1
CDR3 protein: CSVQYFGGTEAFF
CDR3 DNA: TGCAGCGTTCAATATTTCGGAGGCACTGAAGCTTTCTTT

clone size: NA
D gene: TRBD2
V gene: TRBV6-1
J gene: TRBJ2-1
CDR3 protein: CASSEASGRAGEQFF
CDR3 DNA: TGTGCCAGCAGTGAAGCTAGCGGGAGGGCAGGCGAGCAGTTCTTC

clone size: medium-sized
D gene: NA
V gene: TRBV20-1
J gene: TRBJ1-1
CDR3 protein: CSARDPGGGYTEAFF
CDR3 DNA: TGCAGTGCTAGAGATCCGGGAGGTGGGTACACTGAAGCTTTCTTT

clone size: many
D gene: NA
V gene: TRBV3-1
J gene: TRBJ1-5
CDR3 protein: CASSQGPQVHQPQHF
CDR3 DNA: TGTGCCAGCAGCCAAGGGCCCCAGGTACATCAGCCCCAGCATTTT

clone size: NA
D gene: TRBD1
V gene: TRBV28
J gene: TRBJ1-4
CDR3 protein: CASSMGQGNEKLFF
CDR3 DNA: TGTGCCAGCAGCATGGGACAGGGTAATGAAAAACTGTTTTTT

clone size: NA
D gene: TRBD1
V gene: TRBV4-1
J gene: TRBJ1-5
CDR3 protein: CASSQESRTGRNQPQHF
CDR3 DNA: TGCGCCAGCAGCCAAGAGTCTAGGACAGGGCGCAACCAGCCCCAGCATTTT

clone size: many
D gene: NA
V gene: TRBV27
J gene: TRBJ2-3
CDR3 protein: CASSGKEPDTDTQYF
CDR3 DNA: TGTGCCAGCAGTGGGAAGGAGCCTGACACAGATACGCAGTATTTT

clone size: few
D gene: NA
V gene: TRBV12-3/TRBV12-4
J gene: TRBJ2-1
CDR3 protein: CASRKDSPNEQFF
CDR3 DNA: TGTGCCAGCAGAAAGGACAGTCCAAATGAGCAGTTCTTC

clone size: few
D gene: NA
V gene: TRBV25-1
J gene: TRBJ1-1
CDR3 protein: CASSEYRENTEAFF
CDR3 DNA: TGTGCCAGCAGTGAATACCGGGAGAACACTGAAGCTTTCTTT

clone size: NA
D gene: TRBD1
V gene: TRBV6-5
J gene: TRBJ2-7
CDR3 protein: CASSYSGDRRFPYEQYF
CDR3 DNA: TGTGCCAGCAGTTACTCGGGGGACAGGCGATTTCCCTACGAGCAGTACTTC

clone size: many
D gene: NA
V gene: TRBV12-2
J gene: TRBJ1-6
CDR3 protein: CASRLMVGRNNSPLHF
CDR3 DNA: TGTGCAAGTCGCTTAATGGTGGGACGGAATAATTCACCCCTCCACTTT

clone size: few
D gene: NA
V gene: TRBV4-1
J gene: TRBJ1-5
CDR3 protein: CASSQVLEDQPQHF
CDR3 DNA: TGCGCCAGCAGCCAAGTACTGGAAGATCAGCCCCAGCATTTT

clone size: many
D gene: NA
V gene: TRBV6-6
J gene: TRBJ1-1
CDR3 protein: CASSFERVNTEAFF
CDR3 DNA: TGTGCCAGCAGTTTCGAGAGGGTGAACACTGAAGCTTTCTTT

clone size: many
D gene: NA
V gene: TRBV10-3
J gene: TRBJ1-5
CDR3 protein: CAISDSWTAQPQHF
CDR3 DNA: TGTGCCATCAGTGACTCCTGGACAGCTCAGCCCCAGCATTTT

clone size: many
D gene: NA
V gene: TRBV2
J gene: TRBJ1-5
CDR3 protein: CASSAVYSNQPQHF
CDR3 DNA: TGTGCCAGCAGTGCGGTATATAGCAATCAGCCCCAGCATTTT

clone size: NA
D gene: NA
V gene: TRBV3-1
J gene: TRBJ1-3
CDR3 protein: CASSNGNTIYF
CDR3 DNA: TGTGCCAGCAGCAACGGAAACACCATATATTTT

clone size: few
D gene: NA
V gene: TRBV3-1
J gene: TRBJ1-5
CDR3 protein: CASSQRPRTLGNSNQSQHF
CDR3 DNA: TGTGCCAGCAGCCAACGGCCGAGGACGCTGGGGAATAGCAATCAGTCCCAGCATTTT

clone size: NA
D gene: NA
V gene: TRBV2
J gene: TRBJ1-5
CDR3 protein: CASSPRAGNQPQHF
CDR3 DNA: TGTGCCAGCAGTCCCAGGGCGGGCAATCAGCCCCAGCATTTT

clone size: many
D gene: TRBD1
V gene: TRBV7-6
J gene: TRBJ2-5
CDR3 protein: CASSLQTGGLETQYF
CDR3 DNA: TGTGCCAGCAGCTTACAGACAGGGGGCCTGGAGACCCAGTACTTC

clone size: many
D gene: NA
V gene: TRBV7-9
J gene: TRBJ1-4
CDR3 protein: CASSFGPNEKLFF
CDR3 DNA: TGTGCCAGCAGTTTTGGCCCCAATGAAAAACTGTTTTTT